This TCR beta chain was identified in a study of blood T cell repertoires in COVID-19. Study background: Samples of COVID-19 (acute and convalescent) were obtained from the United States, Italy and Spain. In each case, the material was cDNA or gDNA derived from T cells, B-cell-depleted T cells, or PBMCs.

Germline values: CDR1 SGHRS, CDR2 YFSETQ. The CDR3 spans 14 residues. V was pared by 0 bases and J by 5 bases, with 4 bases of the junction left unmatched. During active infection, Seattle patients enrolled and were then monitored through disease. In the authors' workflow: Nucleated cell number was recorded as an estimate derived from reference gene primer amplification. Repertoires were generated with immunoSEQ multiplex PCR, while TCRdb's copy carries only in-frame clones and drops some. V and J calls and clone size come straight from that table; D and trimming were deduced from the DNA. The top ten hold about 10% of the sample, which has 180,000 or so clones, roughly 81% seen once.

The chain links TRBV5-1 to TRBJ1-2; 7 bases match TRBD1. The sequence derives from a woman older than 75 with COVID-19, enrolled during active disease. Sequencing input: peripheral blood. This chain's CDR3 is CASSLGDRAYGYTF. CDR3 bases: TGCGCCAGCAGCTTGGGAGACAGGGCGTATGGCTACACCTTC.